A selection of T cell receptor beta chains follows, all from one sample in a study of response to subunit inactivated influenza vaccine. TCRdb itself ran the RT-PCR reads through MiXCR, one entry per CDR3 protein. The sample carries roughly 700,000 distinct CDR3 sequences, roughly 14% recorded once. Sequenced material: PBMCs from blood, taken roughly 13 days after vaccination. The receptors originated from a man aged 50 to 59 who received an inactivated influenza vaccine. The CDR3 runs from the conserved cysteine through the conserved F or W. The order of the fields is J gene, clone size, D gene, V gene, CDR3 DNA, CDR3 protein. The D gene is left open where the match is weak. Clone size, where shown, is once, few, many, or a class for clones that have expanded.

TRBJ2-7 | . | . | TRBV6-2/TRBV6-3 | TGTGCCAGCAGTCCTCCTCTACAGGCCTACGAGCAGTACTTC | CASSPPLQAYEQYF
TRBJ1-1 | . | . | TRBV29-1 | TGCAGCGTAGTCAGAAACACAGGGTTCACTGAAGCTTTCTTT | CSVVRNTGFTEAFF
TRBJ2-1 | few | . | TRBV6-2/TRBV6-3 | TGTGCCAGCACTACCGACCGGGGAGACACTTGGGGCCTACTCAATGAGCAGTTCTTC | CASTTDRGDTWGLLNEQFF
TRBJ2-5 | few | TRBD2 | TRBV27 | TGTGCCAGCAGTTACGGACTAGCGGGGGTAGAGACCCAGTACTTC | CASSYGLAGVETQYF
TRBJ1-2 | . | . | TRBV5-1 | TGCGCCAGCAGCTTGGATCCAGACCTGGGTCTCTATGGCTACACCTTC | CASSLDPDLGLYGYTF
TRBJ2-4 | few | . | TRBV12-3/TRBV12-4 | TGTGCCAGCAGTTTTCTGGGCTCACCCCAGGACATTCAGTACTTC | CASSFLGSPQDIQYF
TRBJ2-1 | . | . | TRBV12-3/TRBV12-4 | TGTGCCAGCAGTTCGTCGACAGGCCCCTACAATGAGCAGTTCTTC | CASSSSTGPYNEQFF
TRBJ2-7 | . | TRBD1 | TRBV10-3 | TGTGCCATCAGTGGGGACAGAGAGCAGTACTTC | CAISGDREQYF
TRBJ2-2 | few | . | TRBV6-2/TRBV6-3 | TGTGCCAGCAGGATGGAGCTAGGCAACACCGGGGAGCTGTTTTTT | CASRMELGNTGELFF
TRBJ1-1 | . | . | TRBV18 | TGTGCCAGCTCCCACGACGTGAACACTGAAGCTTTCTTT | CASSHDVNTEAFF
TRBJ1-2 | . | . | TRBV5-6 | TGTGAACGTAACTATGGCTACACCTTC | CERNYGYTF
TRBJ1-1 | few | TRBD1 | TRBV5-6 | TGTGCCAGCAGCAAGACTCCACAGGGGGGAAAGACTGAAGCTTTCTTT | CASSKTPQGGKTEAFF
TRBJ2-3 | . | . | TRBV6-1 | TGTGCCAGCAGAGGGGAAGACACAGATACGCAGTATTTT | CASRGEDTDTQYF
TRBJ1-2 | . | . | TRBV9 | TGTGCCAGCAGCGTAGGCTTAGCGGACAGAGACTATGGCTACACCTTC | CASSVGLADRDYGYTF
TRBJ2-6 | many | . | TRBV18 | TGTGCCAGCTCACCAAGGGCATCTGGGGCCAACGTCCTGACTTTC | CASSPRASGANVLTF
TRBJ2-3 | . | TRBD2 | TRBV24-1 | TGTGCCACCAGTGTCGAGCGGGGGGGAAATGTAGCAGATACGCAGTATTTT | CATSVERGGNVADTQYF
TRBJ1-4 | few | TRBD1 | TRBV4-3 | TGCGCCAGCAGCTACTCTGAGGGACAGGCGTTCGAAAAACTGTTTTTT | CASSYSEGQAFEKLFF
TRBJ2-4 | . | . | TRBV20-1 | TGCAGTGCTAGAGATCGGTGGCAGGAACTAGCCAAAAACATTCAGTACTTC | CSARDRWQELAKNIQYF
TRBJ1-2 | . | . | TRBV7-9 | TGTGCCAGCAGCTCTCTAGCCTATGGCTACACCTTC | CASSSLAYGYTF
TRBJ1-6 | . | TRBD1 | TRBV30 | TGTGCCTGGGAGGACAGGGCTAATTCACCCCTCCACTTT | CAWEDRANSPLHF
TRBJ2-7 | few | . | TRBV7-2 | TGTGCCAGCAGCTTAGTGGGGGCGGGAACCCACTACGAGCAGTACTTC | CASSLVGAGTHYEQYF
TRBJ2-1 | . | . | TRBV5-6 | TGTGCCAGCAGCCCCCATAATCGGCAGAACAATGAGCAGTTCTTC | CASSPHNRQNNEQFF
TRBJ2-5 | . | . | TRBV3-1 | TGTGCCAGCAGCCAAGATCCCGGCTACGGGGAGACCCAGTACTTC | CASSQDPGYGETQYF
TRBJ2-7 | . | TRBD2 | TRBV20-1 | TGCAGTGCTCGTGGGACTAGCGGGAGTTCGGGCTACGAGCAGTACTTC | CSARGTSGSSGYEQYF
TRBJ2-7 | few | . | TRBV18 | TGTGCCAGCTCAGAAACACTCCAGGGTACCTACGAGCAGTACTTC | CASSETLQGTYEQYF
TRBJ2-2 | many | TRBD2 | TRBV7-3 | TGTGCCAGCAGCTTAACGGGGCCTTGGCTAGCGGGCGTCACCGGGGAGCTGTTTTTT | CASSLTGPWLAGVTGELFF
TRBJ2-5 | few | . | TRBV7-2 | TGTGCCAGCAGCTTAAGTCGGTTGGAGACCCAGTACTTC | CASSLSRLETQYF
TRBJ2-3 | many | TRBD2 | TRBV29-1 | TGCAGCGTTTGCTGGGGGACTAGCGGCACAGATACGCAGTATTTT | CSVCWGTSGTDTQYF
TRBJ2-4 | many | . | TRBV4-3 | TGCGCCAGCAGCCAAGTGTCCGGATCCATTCAGTACTTC | CASSQVSGSIQYF
TRBJ1-6 | many | . | TRBV20-1 | TGCAGTGCCCAGAGGACGGACAGCGAGTCACCCCTCCACTTT | CSAQRTDSESPLHF
TRBJ1-5 | few | . | TRBV12-3/TRBV12-4 | TGTGCCAGCAGTTTTAGAGGTGCTCAGCCCCAGCATTTT | CASSFRGAQPQHF
TRBJ2-7 | few | TRBD1 | TRBV7-9 | TGTGCCACCCTCGGACAGGGCGGGTCCGAGCAGTACTTC | CATLGQGGSEQYF
TRBJ2-7 | . | . | TRBV15 | TGTGCCACCAGCAGAAGACCGGCCTCCTACGAGCAGTACTTC | CATSRRPASYEQYF
TRBJ2-1 | . | . | TRBV4-2 | TGTGCCAGCAGCCAAGATCCGGCAGGATACAATGAGCAGTTCTTC | CASSQDPAGYNEQFF
TRBJ2-5 | many | . | TRBV6-5 | TGTGCCAGCAGTTCCCCGGGACAAGAGACCCAGTACTTC | CASSSPGQETQYF